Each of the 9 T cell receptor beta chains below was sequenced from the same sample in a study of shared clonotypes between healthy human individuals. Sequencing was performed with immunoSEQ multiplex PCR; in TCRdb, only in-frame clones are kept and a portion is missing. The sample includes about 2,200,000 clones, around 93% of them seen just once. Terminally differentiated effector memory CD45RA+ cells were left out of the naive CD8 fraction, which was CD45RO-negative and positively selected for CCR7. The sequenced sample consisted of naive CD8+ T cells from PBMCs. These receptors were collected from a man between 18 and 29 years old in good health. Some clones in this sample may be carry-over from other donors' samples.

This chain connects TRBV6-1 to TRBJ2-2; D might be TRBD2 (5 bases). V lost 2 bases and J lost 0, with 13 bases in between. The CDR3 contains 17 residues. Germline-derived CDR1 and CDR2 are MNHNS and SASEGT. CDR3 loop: CASSEHRRQPNTGELFF. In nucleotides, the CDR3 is TGTGCCAGCAGTGAACATAGGAGGCAGCCGAACACCGGGGAGCTGTTTTTT.

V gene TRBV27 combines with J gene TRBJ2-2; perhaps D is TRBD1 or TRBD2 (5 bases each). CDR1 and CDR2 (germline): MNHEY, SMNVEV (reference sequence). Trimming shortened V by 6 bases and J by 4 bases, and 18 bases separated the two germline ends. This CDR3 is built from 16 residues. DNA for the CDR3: TGTGCCAGCAGCAAAATCAGGGTTCGGGGCACCGGGGAGCTGTTTTTT. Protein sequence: CASSKIRVRGTGELFF.

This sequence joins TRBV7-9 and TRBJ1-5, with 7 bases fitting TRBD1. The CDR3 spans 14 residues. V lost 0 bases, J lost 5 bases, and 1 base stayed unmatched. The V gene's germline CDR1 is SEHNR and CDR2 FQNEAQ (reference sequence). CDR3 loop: CASSLAGGDQPQHF. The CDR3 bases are TGTGCCAGCAGCTTAGCAGGGGGCGATCAGCCCCAGCATTTT.

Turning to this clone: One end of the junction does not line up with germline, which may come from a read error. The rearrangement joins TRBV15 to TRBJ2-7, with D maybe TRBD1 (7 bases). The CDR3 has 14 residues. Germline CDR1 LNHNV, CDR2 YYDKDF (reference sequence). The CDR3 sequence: CATSIRGASHEQYF. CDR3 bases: TGTGCCACCAGCATCAGGGGGGCCTCCCACGAGCAGTACTTC.

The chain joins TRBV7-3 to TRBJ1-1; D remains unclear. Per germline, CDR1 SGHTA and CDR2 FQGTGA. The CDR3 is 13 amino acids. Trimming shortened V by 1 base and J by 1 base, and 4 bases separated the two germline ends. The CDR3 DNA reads TGTGCCAGCAGCTTAAGTAGGAACACTGAAGCTTTCTTT. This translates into CASSLSRNTEAFF.

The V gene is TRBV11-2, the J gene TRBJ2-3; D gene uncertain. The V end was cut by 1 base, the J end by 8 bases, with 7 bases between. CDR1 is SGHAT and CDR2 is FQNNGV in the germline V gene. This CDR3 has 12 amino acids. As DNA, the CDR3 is TGTGCCAGCAGCTTAGGGATTGCTACGCAGTATTTT. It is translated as CASSLGIATQYF.

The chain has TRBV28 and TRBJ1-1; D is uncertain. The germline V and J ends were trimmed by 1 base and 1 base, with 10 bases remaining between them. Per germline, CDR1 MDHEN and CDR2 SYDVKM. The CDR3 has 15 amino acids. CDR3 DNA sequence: TGTGCCAGCAGTTTATTGGCCCAGAGGAACACTGAAGCTTTCTTT. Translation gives CASSLLAQRNTEAFF.

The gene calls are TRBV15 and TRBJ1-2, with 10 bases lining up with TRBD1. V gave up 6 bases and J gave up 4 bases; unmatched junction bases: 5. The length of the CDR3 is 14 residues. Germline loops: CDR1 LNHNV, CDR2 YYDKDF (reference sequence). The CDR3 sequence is CATRGTGDFYGYTF. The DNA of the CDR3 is TGTGCCACCAGAGGGACAGGGGACTTCTATGGCTACACCTTC.

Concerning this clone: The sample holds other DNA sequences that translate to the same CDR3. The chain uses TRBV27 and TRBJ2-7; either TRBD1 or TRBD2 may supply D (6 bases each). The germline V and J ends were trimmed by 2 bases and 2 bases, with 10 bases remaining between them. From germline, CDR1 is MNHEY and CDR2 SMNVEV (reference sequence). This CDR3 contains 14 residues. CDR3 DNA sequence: TGTGCCAGCAGTTTACTCGGGGGCCCCTACGAGCAGTACTTC. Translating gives CASSLLGGPYEQYF.